This is a list of T cell receptor beta chains from one sample in a study of blood T cell repertoires in COVID-19. Data came from immunoSEQ multiplex PCR; TCRdb stores just in-frame clones and leaves some out. The sample has 140,000 to 150,000 clones; approximately 80% are singletons. The sequenced sample was peripheral blood. The source is a woman aged 55 to 70 with acute or convalescent COVID-19. The CDR3 runs from the conserved cysteine through the conserved F or W. The D gene is left open where the match is weak. Clone size appears in some rows only: once, few, many, or a class for an expanded clone.

clone_size: -; d_call: -; v_call: TRBV5-4; j_call: TRBJ2-3; cdr3_length: 14; cdr3_nt: TGTGCCAGCAGCCCAACCACTAGCACAGATACGCAGTATTTT; cdr3_aa: CASSPTTSTDTQYF
clone_size: -; d_call: TRBD1; v_call: TRBV5-1; j_call: TRBJ2-7; cdr3_length: 12; cdr3_nt: TGCGCCAGCAGCTTGGGGACAGGGGGACAGTACTTC; cdr3_aa: CASSLGTGGQYF
clone_size: -; d_call: -; v_call: TRBV12-3/TRBV12-4; j_call: TRBJ2-3; cdr3_length: 13; cdr3_nt: TGTGCCAGCAGTCGCCGAGACACAGATACGCAGTATTTT; cdr3_aa: CASSRRDTDTQYF
clone_size: few; d_call: -; v_call: TRBV28; j_call: TRBJ2-2; cdr3_length: 14; cdr3_nt: TGTGCCAGCATTCAGGGCGGGAACACCGGGGAGCTGTTTTTT; cdr3_aa: CASIQGGNTGELFF
clone_size: -; d_call: TRBD1; v_call: TRBV6-4; j_call: TRBJ1-2; cdr3_length: 18; cdr3_nt: TGTGCCAGCACTCCGAAGAAGCGAATGCAGGGGGCGAACTATGGCTACACCTTC; cdr3_aa: CASTPKKRMQGANYGYTF
clone_size: once; d_call: TRBD1; v_call: TRBV27; j_call: TRBJ1-1; cdr3_length: 11; cdr3_nt: TGTGCCAGCGGACAGGGCTTTGAAGCTTTCTTT; cdr3_aa: CASGQGFEAFF
clone_size: -; d_call: -; v_call: TRBV30; j_call: TRBJ2-2; cdr3_length: 15; cdr3_nt: TGTGCCTGGAATTTCGGGAGAGCGAACACCGGGGAGCTGTTTTTT; cdr3_aa: CAWNFGRANTGELFF
clone_size: -; d_call: TRBD1; v_call: TRBV6-5; j_call: TRBJ2-7; cdr3_length: 15; cdr3_nt: TGTGCCAGCTGCCTACACCGACAGGGGCCCTACGAGCAGTACTTC; cdr3_aa: CASCLHRQGPYEQYF
clone_size: once; d_call: -; v_call: TRBV27; j_call: TRBJ1-1; cdr3_length: 15; cdr3_nt: TGTGCCAGCAGTCACACAGGGTTAATGAACACTGAAGCTTTCTTT; cdr3_aa: CASSHTGLMNTEAFF
clone_size: -; d_call: -; v_call: TRBV20-1; j_call: TRBJ2-1; cdr3_length: 13; cdr3_nt: TGCAGTGCTAGTCCTAAGATCATCAATGAGCAGTTCTTC; cdr3_aa: CSASPKIINEQFF
clone_size: -; d_call: -; v_call: TRBV6-6; j_call: TRBJ2-1; cdr3_length: 13; cdr3_nt: TGTGCCAGCAGTTACAGAGAGGACAATGAGCAGTTCTTC; cdr3_aa: CASSYREDNEQFF
clone_size: -; d_call: -; v_call: TRBV12-3/TRBV12-4; j_call: TRBJ1-2; cdr3_length: 13; cdr3_nt: TGTGCCAGCCAAGTCAGGGTTGGCTATGGCTACACCTTC; cdr3_aa: CASQVRVGYGYTF
clone_size: -; d_call: -; v_call: TRBV28; j_call: TRBJ1-2; cdr3_length: 13; cdr3_nt: TGTGCCAGCAGACGTGACAGGATCTATGGCTACACCTTC; cdr3_aa: CASRRDRIYGYTF
clone_size: -; d_call: TRBD1; v_call: TRBV7-8; j_call: TRBJ2-7; cdr3_length: 16; cdr3_nt: TGTGCCAGCAGCGTAGAGTGGGACAGGGCGCCCTACGAGCAGTACTTC; cdr3_aa: CASSVEWDRAPYEQYF
clone_size: once; d_call: -; v_call: TRBV5-4; j_call: TRBJ1-2; cdr3_length: 15; cdr3_nt: TGTGCCAGCAGCTTGGGTTCAACAGGGCCCTATGGCTACACCTTC; cdr3_aa: CASSLGSTGPYGYTF
clone_size: -; d_call: -; v_call: TRBV6-5; j_call: TRBJ1-6; cdr3_length: 15; cdr3_nt: TGTGCCAGCACCGAGGATCTTAACCCTAATTCACCCCTCCACTTT; cdr3_aa: CASTEDLNPNSPLHF
clone_size: -; d_call: -; v_call: TRBV6-5; j_call: TRBJ2-5; cdr3_length: 11; cdr3_nt: TGTGCCAGCACCAGGAAAGAGACCCAGTACTTC; cdr3_aa: CASTRKETQYF
clone_size: -; d_call: -; v_call: TRBV5-4; j_call: TRBJ2-1; cdr3_length: 16; cdr3_nt: TGTGCCAGCAGCTTGGCCGGACAGATAAGTTCAAAAGAGCAGTTCTTC; cdr3_aa: CASSLAGQISSKEQFF
clone_size: -; d_call: -; v_call: TRBV2; j_call: TRBJ2-7; cdr3_length: 16; cdr3_nt: TGTGCCAGCAGTGAAGGCCCGGCCGGGAACGGCTACGAGCAGTACTTC; cdr3_aa: CASSEGPAGNGYEQYF
clone_size: -; d_call: -; v_call: TRBV7-9; j_call: TRBJ2-7; cdr3_length: 15; cdr3_nt: TGTGCCAGCAGCTCCGCGGGACGGCTTACGTACGAGCAGTACTTC; cdr3_aa: CASSSAGRLTYEQYF
clone_size: -; d_call: TRBD1; v_call: TRBV5-1; j_call: TRBJ1-2; cdr3_length: 16; cdr3_nt: TGCGCCAGCAGCTTGTCATTCAGAGGGACAGACTATGGCTACACCTTC; cdr3_aa: CASSLSFRGTDYGYTF
clone_size: few; d_call: TRBD1; v_call: TRBV6-6; j_call: TRBJ2-6; cdr3_length: 16; cdr3_nt: TGTGCCGTACGGGACAGGGGGAAAAGTGGGGCCAACGTCCTGACTTTC; cdr3_aa: CAVRDRGKSGANVLTF
clone_size: -; d_call: TRBD2; v_call: TRBV29-1; j_call: TRBJ2-7; cdr3_length: 18; cdr3_nt: TGCAGCCCACAGGGTCGGGGGACTAGCGGGAGGGATTCCCACGAGCAGTACTTC; cdr3_aa: CSPQGRGTSGRDSHEQYF
clone_size: -; d_call: -; v_call: TRBV30; j_call: TRBJ1-2; cdr3_length: 15; cdr3_nt: TGTGCCTGGAGTCAGACCAGGGGCCTAGGTGGGGGCTACACCTTC; cdr3_aa: CAWSQTRGLGGGYTF
clone_size: -; d_call: TRBD1; v_call: TRBV29-1; j_call: TRBJ1-2; cdr3_length: 13; cdr3_nt: TGCAGCTTCCGGGACAGGAAATTGGGTGGCTACACCTTC; cdr3_aa: CSFRDRKLGGYTF
clone_size: -; d_call: TRBD1; v_call: TRBV5-4; j_call: TRBJ1-6; cdr3_length: 16; cdr3_nt: TGTGCCAGCAGCTTGCCCGGACAGGGAGGAAATTCACCCCTCCACTTT; cdr3_aa: CASSLPGQGGNSPLHF
clone_size: -; d_call: TRBD1; v_call: TRBV5-1; j_call: TRBJ2-5; cdr3_length: 15; cdr3_nt: TGCGCCAGCAGCCTGCGACAGGGTACCCAAGAGACCCAGTACTTC; cdr3_aa: CASSLRQGTQETQYF
clone_size: few; d_call: TRBD1; v_call: TRBV7-9; j_call: TRBJ2-2; cdr3_length: 16; cdr3_nt: TGTGCCAGCAGGGGCAACAGGGGGACGAACACCGGGGAGCTGTTTTTT; cdr3_aa: CASRGNRGTNTGELFF
clone_size: -; d_call: -; v_call: TRBV7-9; j_call: TRBJ2-7; cdr3_length: 13; cdr3_nt: TGTGCCAGCAGCTCTTCGGACACCTACGAGCAGTACTTC; cdr3_aa: CASSSSDTYEQYF
clone_size: -; d_call: TRBD1; v_call: TRBV10-3; j_call: TRBJ1-4; cdr3_length: 16; cdr3_nt: TGTGCCATCAGTGAGGACACAGGGGGAAGGTATGGAAAACTGTTTTTT; cdr3_aa: CAISEDTGGRYGKLFF
clone_size: -; d_call: TRBD1; v_call: TRBV5-6; j_call: TRBJ2-7; cdr3_length: 15; cdr3_nt: TGTGCCAGCAGCTTGCCCGGGACAGGGGCGTCCGAGCAGTACTTC; cdr3_aa: CASSLPGTGASEQYF
clone_size: -; d_call: -; v_call: TRBV7-9; j_call: TRBJ2-7; cdr3_length: 14; cdr3_nt: TGTGCCAGCACCCCGACAGGGACTTCCTACGAGCAGTACTTC; cdr3_aa: CASTPTGTSYEQYF
clone_size: -; d_call: TRBD2; v_call: TRBV30; j_call: TRBJ2-3; cdr3_length: 15; cdr3_nt: TGTGCCTGGGCCCGCCCTAGCGGGAGGGACCATACGCAGTATTTT; cdr3_aa: CAWARPSGRDHTQYF
clone_size: few; d_call: -; v_call: TRBV5-1; j_call: TRBJ1-5; cdr3_length: 15; cdr3_nt: TGCGCCAGCAGCTTGATACAGGGTGGCAATCAGCCCCAGCATTTT; cdr3_aa: CASSLIQGGNQPQHF
clone_size: -; d_call: -; v_call: TRBV3-1/TRBV3-2; j_call: TRBJ2-7; cdr3_length: 15; cdr3_nt: TGTGCCAGCAGCCAAGGAGCGGGCCCCCTCTACGAGCAGTACTTC; cdr3_aa: CASSQGAGPLYEQYF
clone_size: -; d_call: -; v_call: TRBV6-5; j_call: TRBJ1-3; cdr3_length: 13; cdr3_nt: TGTGCCAGTTCGTTATCCCACCGGGACACCATATATTTT; cdr3_aa: CASSLSHRDTIYF
clone_size: few; d_call: -; v_call: TRBV14; j_call: TRBJ2-1; cdr3_length: 13; cdr3_nt: TGTGCCAGCAGCCAAGTTCCCGGGTTAGAGCAGTTCTTC; cdr3_aa: CASSQVPGLEQFF